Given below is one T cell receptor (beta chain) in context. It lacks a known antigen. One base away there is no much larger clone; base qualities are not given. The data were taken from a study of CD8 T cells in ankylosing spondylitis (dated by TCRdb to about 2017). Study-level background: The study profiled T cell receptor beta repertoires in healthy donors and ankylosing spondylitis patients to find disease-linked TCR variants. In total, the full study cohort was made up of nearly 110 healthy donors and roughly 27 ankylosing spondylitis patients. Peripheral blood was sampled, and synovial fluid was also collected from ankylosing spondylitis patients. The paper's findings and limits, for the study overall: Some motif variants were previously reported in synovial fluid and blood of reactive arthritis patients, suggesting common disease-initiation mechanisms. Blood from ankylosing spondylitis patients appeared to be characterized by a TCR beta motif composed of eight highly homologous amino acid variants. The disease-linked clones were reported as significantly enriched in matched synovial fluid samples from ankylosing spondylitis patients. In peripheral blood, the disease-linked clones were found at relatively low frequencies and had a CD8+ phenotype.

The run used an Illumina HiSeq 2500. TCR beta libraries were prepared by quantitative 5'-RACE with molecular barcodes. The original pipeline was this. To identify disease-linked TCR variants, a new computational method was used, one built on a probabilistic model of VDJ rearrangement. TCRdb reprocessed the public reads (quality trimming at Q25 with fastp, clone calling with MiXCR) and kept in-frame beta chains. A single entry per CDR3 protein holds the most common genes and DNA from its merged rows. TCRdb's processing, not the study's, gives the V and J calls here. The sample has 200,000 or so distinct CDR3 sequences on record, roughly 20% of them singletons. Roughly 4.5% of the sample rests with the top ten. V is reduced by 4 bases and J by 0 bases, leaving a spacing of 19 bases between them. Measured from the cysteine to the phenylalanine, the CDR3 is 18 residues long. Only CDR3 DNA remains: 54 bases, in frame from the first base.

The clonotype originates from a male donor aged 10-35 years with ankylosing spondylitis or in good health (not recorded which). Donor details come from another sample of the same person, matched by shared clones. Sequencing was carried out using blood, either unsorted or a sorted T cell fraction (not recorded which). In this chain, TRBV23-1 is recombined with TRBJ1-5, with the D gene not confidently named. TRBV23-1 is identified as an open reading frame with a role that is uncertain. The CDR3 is CASSLNLGSVPSNQPQHF. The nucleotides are TGCGCCAGCAGTCTCAACTTGGGATCAGTACCTAGCAATCAGCCCCAGCATTTT.